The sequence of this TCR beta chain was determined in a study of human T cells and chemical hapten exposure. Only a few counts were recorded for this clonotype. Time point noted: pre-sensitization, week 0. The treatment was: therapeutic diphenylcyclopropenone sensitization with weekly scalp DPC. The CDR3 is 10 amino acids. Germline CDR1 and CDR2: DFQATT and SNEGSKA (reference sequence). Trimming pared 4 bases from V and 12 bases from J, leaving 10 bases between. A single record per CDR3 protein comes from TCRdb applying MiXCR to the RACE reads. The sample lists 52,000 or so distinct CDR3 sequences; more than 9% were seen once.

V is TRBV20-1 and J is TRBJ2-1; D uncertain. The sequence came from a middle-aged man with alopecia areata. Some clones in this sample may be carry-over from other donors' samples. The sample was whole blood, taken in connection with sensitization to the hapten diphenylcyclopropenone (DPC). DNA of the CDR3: TGCAGTGCTATGTTTCCGCCGCAGTTCTTC. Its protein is CSAMFPPQFF.